This passage covers 20 T cell receptor beta chains from one sample sequenced in a study of beta chain features in type 1 diabetes. Expressed TCRB transcripts were sequenced because the isolated RNA had all been reverse transcribed beforehand. Using immunoSEQ multiplex PCR, the repertoire was profiled, and TCRdb retains in-frame clones only, with some absent. The sample carries around 13,000 clones, under 50% recorded once. The source material was stem cell memory CD4+ T cells from blood. Receptor source: a man between 18 and 35 years old in good health.

The chain recombines TRBV11-2 with TRBJ2-4; 7 nucleotides line up with TRBD2. Germline V gives CDR1 SGHAT, CDR2 FQNNGV. With 5 bases clipped from V and 3 bases from J, the junction kept 16 bases outside the gene matches. There are 18 residues in the CDR3. As DNA, the CDR3 is TGTGCCAGCAGCCCGCGGCGGACTAGTGATGGTTACAAAAACATTCAGTACTTC. Its translation is CASSPRRTSDGYKNIQYF.

A few counts support this clone. The chain combines TRBV29-1 with TRBJ2-1; TRBD1 matches at 8 bases. V dropped 6 bases and J dropped 6; count of bases not matched to a gene: 4. Per the germline V gene, CDR1 is SQVTM and CDR2 is ANQGSEA. The CDR3 covers 12 residues. The CDR3 sequence is CSVHGTGNEQFF. The CDR3 DNA sequence: TGCAGCGTACACGGGACAGGCAATGAGCAGTTCTTC.

This chain connects TRBV27 to TRBJ2-1, with TRBD2 matching 8 bases. The germline V gene encodes CDR1 MNHEY and CDR2 SMNVEV (reference sequence). Germline trimming cut 0 bases from V and 10 bases from J; bases unmatched to any gene: 14. This CDR3 spans 17 amino acids. The CDR3 nucleotides read TGTGCCAGCAGTTTATCGGGTCTCGGGGGGGCGGTGAGCGAGCAGTTCTTC. This translates into CASSLSGLGGAVSEQFF.

The rearrangement uses TRBV7-9 and TRBJ1-6; D is possibly TRBD1 (5 bases). The CDR3 is 16 residues long. CDR1 is SEHNR and CDR2 is FQNEAQ in the germline V gene (reference sequence). The V and J ends lost 5 bases and 8 bases respectively, with 19 bases between them. DNA for the CDR3: TGTGCCAGCAGCCCAAGCCTCGGGGGAAAGGATTCACCCCTCCACTTT. Protein: CASSPSLGGKDSPLHF.

The rearrangement joins TRBV19 to TRBJ1-5; 7 nucleotides align to TRBD1. The length of the CDR3 is 15 residues. V shed 10 bases, J shed 1 base, and the junction held 10 bases outside the gene matches. Germline-derived CDR1 and CDR2 are LNHDA and SQIVND (reference sequence). The CDR3 DNA reads TGTGCCACGGCTCCCGGGACAGAAAGCAATCAGCCCCAGCATTTT. Translation gives CATAPGTESNQPQHF.

This clone has a handful of counts. V gene TRBV7-2 combines with J gene TRBJ2-5, with D unresolved. Germline loops: CDR1 SGHTA, CDR2 FQGNSA. The CDR3 is 14 amino acids. V was shortened by 5 bases and J by 3 bases, with 13 bases between the two germline ends. The CDR3 nucleotides read TGTGCCAGCAGCCCTGGCTGGGCTAAAGAGACCCAGTACTTC. Amino acid sequence: CASSPGWAKETQYF.

This clone turned up a few times. J is TRBJ2-1 and V is TRBV4-3; D not resolved. CDR1 LGHNA and CDR2 YSLEER come from the germline V gene. Deletions cut 6 bases from V and 1 base from J, with 7 bases between. The CDR3 extends over 13 amino acids. The CDR3 sequence is CASSHESYNEQFF. In DNA form, the CDR3 reads TGCGCCAGCAGTCATGAGTCCTACAATGAGCAGTTCTTC.

The chain couples TRBV6-6 to TRBJ1-6, with 7 bases fitting TRBD1. The germline V gene encodes CDR1 MNHNY and CDR2 SVGAGI (reference sequence). Trimming cost V 0 bases and J 5 bases; bases outside gene matches: 4. CDR3 length: 16 residues. CDR3 DNA sequence: TGTGCCAGCAGTTACTCGGGACAGCGGGATAATTCACCCCTCCACTTT. Encoded protein: CASSYSGQRDNSPLHF.

The V gene is TRBV11-2, the J gene TRBJ2-5; TRBD2 agrees at 12 bases. The CDR3 covers 16 residues. Trimming cost V 5 bases and J 5 bases; bases outside gene matches: 9. Looked up from germline, CDR1 is SGHAT and CDR2 is FQNNGV. DNA for the CDR3: TGTGCCAGCAGCCCAGGGTCTAGCGGGGGGGCGGAGACCCAGTACTTC. Its protein product is CASSPGSSGGAETQYF.

This chain links TRBV5-1 with TRBJ2-7; D is undetermined. V was shortened by 2 bases and J by 5 bases, with 11 bases between the two germline ends. The length of the CDR3 is 13 residues. Germline CDR1 and CDR2: SGHRS and YFSETQ. The CDR3 nucleotides read TGCGCCAGCAGCTTTGTCTCTGGCCACGAGCAGTACTTC. It yields the protein CASSFVSGHEQYF.

The chain recombines TRBV11-2 with TRBJ2-2; the D gene is possibly TRBD2 (5 bases). Between the trimmed V and J ends, which lost 4 bases and 1 base, there was a span of 10 bases. The CDR3 has 15 residues. Germline V gives CDR1 SGHAT, CDR2 FQNNGV. The CDR3 nucleotides read TGTGCCAGCAGCTACGGAGGTCAGAACACCGGGGAGCTGTTTTTT. Its protein product is CASSYGGQNTGELFF.

The chain couples TRBV11-2 to TRBJ1-1, with a possible D match to TRBD1 (6 bases). Germline values: CDR1 SGHAT, CDR2 FQNNGV. Trimming stripped 0 bases from V and 0 bases from J, with 23 bases between. This CDR3 has 20 residues. This CDR3 is CASSLDQHGILDRMNTEAFF. CDR3 nucleotides: TGTGCCAGCAGCTTAGATCAACACGGGATCCTGGACAGAATGAACACTGAAGCTTTCTTT.

This clone has more than one count but fewer than ten. The V gene is TRBV4-2, the J gene TRBJ2-1, with 10 positions matching TRBD2. CDR1 and CDR2 from the germline V gene are LGHNA and YNFKEQ. With 0 bases clipped from V and 9 bases from J, the junction kept 11 bases outside the gene matches. The CDR3 spans 17 residues. CDR3 in DNA: TGTGCCAGCAGCCAAGATCCTAGCGGGGGACCGTGGAGTGAGCAGTTCTTC. This translates into CASSQDPSGGPWSEQFF.

This rearrangement joins TRBV30 to TRBJ1-3, with 11 bases fitting TRBD1. CDR1 GTSNPN and CDR2 SVGIG come from the germline V gene (reference sequence). With V trimmed by 4 bases and J by 6 bases, 5 bases remained unmatched. This CDR3 is built from 14 residues. The CDR3 sequence is CAWMQGQGVNTIYF. In nucleotides, the CDR3 is TGTGCCTGGATGCAGGGACAGGGGGTAAACACCATATATTTT.

This chain connects TRBV6-5 to TRBJ2-7; 8 bases are shared with TRBD1. Germline CDR1 MNHEY, CDR2 SVGAGI. V was clipped by 6 bases and J by 4 bases; unmatched bases: 8. There are 14 residues in the CDR3. The CDR3 DNA reads TGTGCCAGCAGCCAACAGACAGGGGTATACGAGCAGTACTTC. As protein: CASSQQTGVYEQYF.

This clone was found a few times. CDR3 sequence reads: CASSLVGGGAGYNEQFF. The CDR3 coding sequence is TGTGCCAGCAGCTTGGTAGGCGGGGGGGCCGGGTACAATGAGCAGTTCTTC. V is TRBV5-4 and J is TRBJ2-1, with TRBD2 matching 9 bases. The CDR3 has 17 amino acids. With 0 bases clipped from V and 4 bases from J, the junction kept 8 bases outside the gene matches. Germline lookup yields CDR1 SGHNT and CDR2 YYREEE (reference sequence).

The chain's CDR3 is CASTLDRGLNYTF. CDR3 DNA sequence: TGTGCCAGCACCTTGGACAGGGGGCTAAACTACACCTTC. The gene calls are TRBV7-2 and TRBJ1-2; TRBD1 aligns across 11 bases. The ends lost 7 bases at V and 10 bases at J; junction bases unmatched: 8. The germline CDR1 and CDR2 sequences are SGHTA and FQGNSA. The CDR3 covers 13 residues.

The chain carries TRBV25-1 and TRBJ2-7; no definite D call. The CDR3 has 11 amino acids. Germline V gene lookup returns CDR1 MGHDK and CDR2 SYGVNS. The V end lost 8 bases, the J end lost 3 bases, and 8 bases lay between the germline ends. The CDR3 DNA reads as TGTGCCAGCTCAGGTCTCTACGAGCAGTACTTC. Translated, it gives CASSGLYEQYF.

The chain links TRBV2 to TRBJ2-5; TRBD1 agrees at 10 bases. J lost 2 bases, V lost 9 bases, and 3 bases had no gene match. CDR3 size: 13 residues. Per the germline V gene, CDR1 is SNHLY and CDR2 is FYNNEI. DNA of the CDR3: TGTGCCAGTGACAGGGGGCAACAAGAGACCCAGTACTTC. Translating it yields CASDRGQQETQYF.

The V call is TRBV7-8, the J call TRBJ2-5; 12 positions agree with TRBD2. The CDR3 consists of 16 residues. Trimming took 6 bases from V and 2 from J; bases not matched to a gene: 7. Per the germline V gene, CDR1 is SGHVS and CDR2 is FQNEAQ. CDR3 coding DNA: TGTGCCAGCAGTCTACTAGCGGGGGGCTTTCAAGAGACCCAGTACTTC. Its protein product is CASSLLAGGFQETQYF.